The clone carrying this T cell receptor (beta chain) was detected a few times. Only in-frame clones appear in the TCRdb table, and some are missing; sequencing was by immunoSEQ multiplex PCR. The sample is made up of approximately 12,000 clones, none counted only once. The sample is drawn from a study of T cells after posttransplantation cyclophosphamide. V lost 3 bases, J lost 6 bases, and 6 bases stayed unmatched. The CDR3 sequence is 14 residues long. Germline CDR1 is MRHNA and CDR2 is SNTAGT. Cyclophosphamide on days +3 and +4 followed busulfan-fludarabine conditioning and a marrow graft. Sample: PBMCs, taken after allogeneic stem cell transplant with posttransplant cyclophosphamide. This TCR derives from a female patient aged 40-50 years who received an allogeneic stem cell transplant from a related donor, was CMV-positive, and had acute GVHD only. A subset of T cells may come from the graft donor. V and J are TRBV6-4 and TRBJ2-3; 7 positions agree with TRBD2. In nucleotides, the CDR3 is TGTGCCAGCAGTGAGATGGGAGGGCCCGATACGCAGTATTTT. Its translation: CASSEMGGPDTQYF.